The clone carrying this TCR beta chain was counted between two and nine times. Sequencing used immunoSEQ multiplex PCR; TCRdb keeps in-frame clones, though not all of them. Of about 190,000 clones listed, roughly 80% are singletons. This sample stems from a study of blood T cell repertoires in COVID-19. This CDR3 has 15 amino acids. Germline values: CDR1 MNHNS, CDR2 SASEGT. The V end was cut by 1 base, the J end by 5 bases, with 15 bases between. What was sequenced was PBMCs or T cells enriched from blood (not recorded which). This rearrangement joins TRBV6-1 to TRBJ2-7; the D is unclear. The receptor's source is a woman aged 55 to 70 with acute COVID-19. CDR3 nucleotides: TGTGCCAGCAGTGAAGGATCCTCGGTTGTCCACGAGCAGTACTTC. It translates to CASSEGSSVVHEQYF.